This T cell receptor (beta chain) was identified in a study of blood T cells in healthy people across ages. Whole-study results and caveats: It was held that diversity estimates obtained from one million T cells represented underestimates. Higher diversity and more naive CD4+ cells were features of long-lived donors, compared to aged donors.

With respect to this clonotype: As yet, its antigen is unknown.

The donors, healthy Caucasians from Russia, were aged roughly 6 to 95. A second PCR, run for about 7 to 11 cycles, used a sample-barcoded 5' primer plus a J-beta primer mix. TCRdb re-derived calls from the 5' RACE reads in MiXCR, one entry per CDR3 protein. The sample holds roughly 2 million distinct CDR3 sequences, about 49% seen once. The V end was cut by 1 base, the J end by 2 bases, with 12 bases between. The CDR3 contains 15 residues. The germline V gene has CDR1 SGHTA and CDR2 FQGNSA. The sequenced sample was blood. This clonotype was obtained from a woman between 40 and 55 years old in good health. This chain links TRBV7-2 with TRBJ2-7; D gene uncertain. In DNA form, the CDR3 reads TGTGCCAGCAGCTTAGGCCCTTCAAATACCTACGAGCAGTACTTC. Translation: CASSLGPSNTYEQYF. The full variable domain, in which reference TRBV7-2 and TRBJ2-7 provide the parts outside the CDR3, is GAGVSQSPSNKVTEKGKDVELRCDPISGHTALYWYRQSLGQGLEFLIYFQGNSAPDKSGLPSDRFSAERTGGSVSTLTIQRTQQEDSAVYLCASSLGPSNTYEQYFGPGTRLTVT.